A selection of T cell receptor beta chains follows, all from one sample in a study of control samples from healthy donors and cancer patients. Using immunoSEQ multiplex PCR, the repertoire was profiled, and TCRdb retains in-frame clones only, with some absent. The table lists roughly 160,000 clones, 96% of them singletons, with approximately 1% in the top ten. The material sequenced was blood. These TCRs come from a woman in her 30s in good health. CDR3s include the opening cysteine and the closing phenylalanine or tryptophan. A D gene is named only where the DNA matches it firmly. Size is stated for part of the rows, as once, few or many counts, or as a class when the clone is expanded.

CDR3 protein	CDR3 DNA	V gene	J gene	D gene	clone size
CASSPFGGPGGQPQHF	TGTGCCAGCAGCCCGTTCGGGGGCCCAGGAGGTCAGCCCCAGCATTTT	TRBV28	TRBJ1-5	.	.
CASSQRVAGRGDTQYF	TGTGCCAGCAGCCAAAGGGTAGCGGGAAGGGGGGATACGCAGTATTTT	TRBV3-1/TRBV3-2	TRBJ2-3	TRBD2	.
CASSGRGGPDQPQHF	TGTGCCAGCAGCGGAAGAGGGGGGCCCGATCAGCCCCAGCATTTT	TRBV2	TRBJ1-5	.	.
CASSPVRVLGNTIYF	TGTGCCAGCAGCCCCGTACGAGTCCTCGGAAACACCATATATTTT	TRBV7-8	TRBJ1-3	.	.
CASRQIIEAFF	TGTGCCAGCAGACAGATAATCGAGGCTTTCTTT	TRBV13	TRBJ1-1	.	.
CSVGGGQDRINVNEQFF	TGCAGCGTTGGGGGGGGACAAGATCGAATCAATGTCAATGAGCAGTTCTTC	TRBV29-1	TRBJ2-1	.	.
CASSLSGAYGYTF	TGTGCCAGCAGCTTAAGCGGGGCCTATGGCTACACCTTC	TRBV11-3	TRBJ1-2	.	.
CATQGQLGNTIYF	TGTGCCACCCAGGGACAGCTTGGAAACACCATATATTTT	TRBV6-5	TRBJ1-3	TRBD1	few
CASSLSQGAYEQYF	TGTGCCAGCAGCTTAAGCCAGGGGGCCTACGAGCAGTACTTC	TRBV7-2	TRBJ2-7	TRBD1	.
CASRRRTDSYGYTF	TGTGCCAGCAGGAGAAGGACGGATAGCTATGGCTACACCTTC	TRBV3-1/TRBV3-2	TRBJ1-2	.	.
CASRPQGTSEPQHF	TGTGCCAGCAGACCGCAGGGGACTAGTGAGCCCCAGCATTTT	TRBV6-5	TRBJ1-5	.	.
CASSRTGTLYNEQFF	TGTGCCAGCAGCCGTACCGGGACCCTATACAATGAGCAGTTCTTC	TRBV7-9	TRBJ2-1	.	.
CASSSQGGDTEAFF	TGTGCCAGCAGTTCGCAGGGTGGGGACACTGAAGCTTTCTTT	TRBV6-2/TRBV6-3	TRBJ1-1	.	.
CASSDSPGLVKTQYF	TGTGCCAGCAGTGATTCTCCAGGACTAGTCAAGACCCAGTACTTC	TRBV2	TRBJ2-5	TRBD2	.
CASSERINQPQHF	TGTGCCAGCAGTGAAAGGATTAATCAGCCCCAGCATTTT	TRBV6-1	TRBJ1-5	.	.
CASRFSSNEQFF	TGTGCCAGTAGATTCTCCTCCAATGAGCAGTTCTTC	TRBV19	TRBJ2-1	.	.
CASSRESTGFGTEAFF	TGTGCCAGCAGCCGAGAATCGACAGGGTTTGGCACTGAAGCTTTCTTT	TRBV7-6	TRBJ1-1	TRBD1	.
CASSLSGGSYNSPLHF	TGTGCCAGCAGTTTATCTGGGGGCTCCTATAATTCACCCCTCCACTTT	TRBV28	TRBJ1-6	.	.
CASSPRGPSSYEQYF	TGCGCCAGCAGCCCTAGGGGCCCGAGCTCCTACGAGCAGTACTTC	TRBV5-1	TRBJ2-7	.	.
CASRNRDGQETQYF	TGTGCCAGCAGGAACCGGGACGGCCAAGAGACCCAGTACTTC	TRBV7-2	TRBJ2-5	.	.
CASSQGAVETQYF	TGTGCCAGCAGCCAGGGGGCGGTGGAGACCCAGTACTTC	TRBV3-1/TRBV3-2	TRBJ2-5	.	.
CASSSSHSGTDEQYF	TGTGCCAGCAGCTCCTCTCATAGCGGGACCGACGAGCAGTACTTC	TRBV7-6	TRBJ2-7	TRBD2	.
CAIKDRGDGNQPQHF	TGTGCCATCAAAGACAGGGGGGATGGCAATCAGCCCCAGCATTTT	TRBV10-3	TRBJ1-5	TRBD1	.
CASRRGPGTGELFF	TGTGCCAGCAGAAGGGGGCCGGGCACCGGGGAGCTGTTTTTT	TRBV6-5	TRBJ2-2	TRBD1	.
CSASGGDISAFF	TGCAGTGCTAGTGGGGGGGACATCTCAGCTTTCTTT	TRBV20-1	TRBJ1-1	.	few
CASTRWGPNQPQHF	TGTGCCAGCACCCGATGGGGACCCAATCAGCCCCAGCATTTT	TRBV28	TRBJ1-5	.	.
CASTDRQGANTGELFF	TGCGCCAGCACCGATCGTCAGGGGGCAAACACCGGGGAGCTGTTTTTT	TRBV10-2	TRBJ2-2	TRBD1	.
CASSTGDLINHEQYF	TGTGCCAGCAGTACGGGAGATTTAATTAACCACGAGCAGTACTTC	TRBV5-4	TRBJ2-7	.	once
CASSIAREYEQYF	TGTGCCAGTAGTATCGCCAGGGAGTACGAGCAGTACTTC	TRBV19	TRBJ2-7	.	.
CATSDPGQQETQYF	TGTGCCACCAGTGACCCGGGGCAGCAAGAGACCCAGTACTTC	TRBV24-1	TRBJ2-5	.	.